The 2 T cell receptor beta chains given below trace back to one sample, sequenced in a study of T cell responses to AZD1222 COVID-19 vaccine. TCRdb keeps only in-frame clones here, not all; method: immunoSEQ multiplex PCR. The table has more than 70,000 clones, approximately 88% seen once. Sequenced here: peripheral blood, sampled 28 days after the second AZD1222 dose. The receptors originated from an adult who received the AZD1222 COVID-19 vaccine.

The chain couples TRBV9 to TRBJ2-2; D unresolved. This CDR3 comprises 16 residues. Trimming removed 0 bases from V and 2 bases from J, with 11 bases in between. Germline lookup yields CDR1 SGDLS and CDR2 YYNGEE. CDR3 DNA: TGTGCCAGCAGCGTAGATCAGACACCCAACACCGGGGAGCTGTTTTTT. As protein: CASSVDQTPNTGELFF.

The count of this clone is one. The chain has TRBV12-3 or TRBV12-4 and TRBJ1-1; D remains unclear. V was cut by 1 base and J by 9 bases, with 12 bases left in between. This CDR3 comprises 13 residues. The DNA for the CDR3 is TGTGCCAGCAGTTTAGGGACGGTACGTCAAGCTTTCTTT. It codes for CASSLGTVRQAFF.